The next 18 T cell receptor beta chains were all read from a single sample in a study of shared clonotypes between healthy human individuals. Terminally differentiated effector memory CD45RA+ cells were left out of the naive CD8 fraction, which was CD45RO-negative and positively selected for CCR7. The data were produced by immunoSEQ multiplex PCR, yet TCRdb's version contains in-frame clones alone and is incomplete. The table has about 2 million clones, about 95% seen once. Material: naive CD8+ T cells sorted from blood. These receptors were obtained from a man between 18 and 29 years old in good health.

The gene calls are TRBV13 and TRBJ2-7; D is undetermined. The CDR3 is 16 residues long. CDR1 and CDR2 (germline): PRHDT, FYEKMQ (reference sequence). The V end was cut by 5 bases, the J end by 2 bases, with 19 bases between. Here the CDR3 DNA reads TGTGCCAGCAGCGCCCACAGTGGCGGTCGGGCCTACGAGCAGTACTTC. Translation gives CASSAHSGGRAYEQYF.

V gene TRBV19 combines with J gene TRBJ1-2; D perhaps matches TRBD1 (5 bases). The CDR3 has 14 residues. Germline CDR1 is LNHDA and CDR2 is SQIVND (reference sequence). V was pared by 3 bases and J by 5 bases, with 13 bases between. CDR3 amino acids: CASSIGGALYGYTF. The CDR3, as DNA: TGTGCCAGTAGTATCGGAGGGGCCCTGTATGGCTACACCTTC.

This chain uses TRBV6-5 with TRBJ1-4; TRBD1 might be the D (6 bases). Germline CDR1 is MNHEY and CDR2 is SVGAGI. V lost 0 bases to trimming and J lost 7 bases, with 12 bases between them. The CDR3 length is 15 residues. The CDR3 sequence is CASSYSAGVAEKLFF. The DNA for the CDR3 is TGTGCCAGCAGTTACTCGGCAGGGGTGGCTGAAAAACTGTTTTTT.

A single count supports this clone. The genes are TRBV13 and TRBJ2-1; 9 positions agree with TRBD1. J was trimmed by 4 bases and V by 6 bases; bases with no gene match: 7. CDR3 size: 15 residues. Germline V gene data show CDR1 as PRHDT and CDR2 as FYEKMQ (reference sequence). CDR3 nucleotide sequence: TGTGCCAGCAGTCTAGGGACAGGGAATTACAATGAGCAGTTCTTC. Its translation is CASSLGTGNYNEQFF.

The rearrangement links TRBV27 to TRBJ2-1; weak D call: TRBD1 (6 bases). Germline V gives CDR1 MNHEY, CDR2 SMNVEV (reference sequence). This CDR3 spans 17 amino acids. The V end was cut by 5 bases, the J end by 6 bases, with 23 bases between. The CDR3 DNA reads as TGTGCCAGCAGTCCGGATCAGGGGACGGAGATCGGCAATGAGCAGTTCTTC. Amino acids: CASSPDQGTEIGNEQFF.

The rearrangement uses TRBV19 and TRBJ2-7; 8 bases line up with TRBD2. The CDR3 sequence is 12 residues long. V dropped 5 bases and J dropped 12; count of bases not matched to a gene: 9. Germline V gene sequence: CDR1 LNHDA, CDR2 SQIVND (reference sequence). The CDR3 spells CASSLSGSRLYF. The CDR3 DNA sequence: TGTGCCAGTAGTCTGAGCGGGAGTAGGCTGTACTTC.

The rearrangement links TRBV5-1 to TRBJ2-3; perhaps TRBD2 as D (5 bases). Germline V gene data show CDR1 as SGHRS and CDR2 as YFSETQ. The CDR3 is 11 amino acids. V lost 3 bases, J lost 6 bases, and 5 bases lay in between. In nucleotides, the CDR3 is TGCGCCAGCAGCTCGGGGGATACGCAGTATTTT. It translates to CASSSGDTQYF.

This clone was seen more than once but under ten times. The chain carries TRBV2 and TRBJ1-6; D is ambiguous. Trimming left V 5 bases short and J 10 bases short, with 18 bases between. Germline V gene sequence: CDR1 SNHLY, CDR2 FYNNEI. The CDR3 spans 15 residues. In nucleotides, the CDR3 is TGTGCCAGCAGTCCCCAGCCTCCTGAGGACTCACCCCTCCACTTT. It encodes CASSPQPPEDSPLHF.

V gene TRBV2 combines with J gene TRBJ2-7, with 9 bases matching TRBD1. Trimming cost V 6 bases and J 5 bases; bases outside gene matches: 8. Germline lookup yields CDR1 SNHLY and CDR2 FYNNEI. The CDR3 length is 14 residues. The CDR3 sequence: CASRPGQGDNEQYF. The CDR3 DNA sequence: TGTGCCAGCAGGCCGGGACAGGGTGATAACGAGCAGTACTTC. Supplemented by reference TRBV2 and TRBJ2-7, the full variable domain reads EPEVTQTPSHQVTQMGQEVILRCVPISNHLYFYWYRQILGQKVEFLVSFYNNEISEKSEIFDDQFSVERPDGSNFTLKIRSTKLEDSAMYFCASRPGQGDNEQYFGPGTRLTVT.

The CDR3 loop reads CAWNWGQSYEQYF. The CDR3 nucleotides read TGTGCCTGGAATTGGGGACAGTCCTACGAGCAGTACTTC. The J gene is TRBJ2-7, the V gene TRBV30, with 7 bases that match TRBD1. Germline V gives CDR1 GTSNPN, CDR2 SVGIG (reference sequence). The CDR3 totals 13 residues. With V trimmed by 4 bases and J by 1 base, 4 bases remained unmatched.

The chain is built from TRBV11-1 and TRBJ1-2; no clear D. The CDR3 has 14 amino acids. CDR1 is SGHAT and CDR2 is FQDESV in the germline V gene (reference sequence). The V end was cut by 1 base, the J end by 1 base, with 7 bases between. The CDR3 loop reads CASSLEGSNYGYTF. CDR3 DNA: TGTGCCAGCAGCTTAGAGGGCAGTAACTATGGCTACACCTTC.

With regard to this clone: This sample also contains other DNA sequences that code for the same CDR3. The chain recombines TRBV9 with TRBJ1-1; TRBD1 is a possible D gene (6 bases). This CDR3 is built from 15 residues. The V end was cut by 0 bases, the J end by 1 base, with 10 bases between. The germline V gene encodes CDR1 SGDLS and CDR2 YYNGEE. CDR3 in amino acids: CASSVVGGGNTEAFF. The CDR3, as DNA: TGTGCCAGCAGCGTAGTGGGGGGCGGGAACACTGAAGCTTTCTTT.

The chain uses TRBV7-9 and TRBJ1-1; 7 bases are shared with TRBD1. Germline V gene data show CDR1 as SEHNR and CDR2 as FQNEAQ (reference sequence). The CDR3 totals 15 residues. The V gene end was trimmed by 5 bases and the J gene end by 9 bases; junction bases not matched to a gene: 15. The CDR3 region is CASSAPDRAIPKAFF. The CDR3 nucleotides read TGTGCCAGCAGCGCCCCCGACAGGGCGATCCCTAAAGCTTTCTTT.

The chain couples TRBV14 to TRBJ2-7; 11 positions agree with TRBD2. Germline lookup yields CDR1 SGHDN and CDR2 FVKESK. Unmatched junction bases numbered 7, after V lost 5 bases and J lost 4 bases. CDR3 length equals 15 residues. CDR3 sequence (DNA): TGTGCCAGCAGCGATCCGGGACTAGCGGTATACGAGCAGTACTTC. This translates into CASSDPGLAVYEQYF.

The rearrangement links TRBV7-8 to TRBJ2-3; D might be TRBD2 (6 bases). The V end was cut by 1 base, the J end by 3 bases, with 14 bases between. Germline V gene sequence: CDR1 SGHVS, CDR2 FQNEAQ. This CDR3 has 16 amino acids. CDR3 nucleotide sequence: TGTGCCAGCAGCTTAGGATATGGCGGGATAACAGATACGCAGTATTTT. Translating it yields CASSLGYGGITDTQYF.

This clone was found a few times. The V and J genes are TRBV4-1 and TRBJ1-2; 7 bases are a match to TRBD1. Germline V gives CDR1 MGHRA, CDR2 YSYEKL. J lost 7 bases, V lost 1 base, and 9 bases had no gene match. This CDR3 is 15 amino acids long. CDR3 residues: CASSQAGDRVTGYTF. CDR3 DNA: TGCGCCAGCAGCCAAGCAGGCGACAGGGTCACTGGCTACACCTTC.

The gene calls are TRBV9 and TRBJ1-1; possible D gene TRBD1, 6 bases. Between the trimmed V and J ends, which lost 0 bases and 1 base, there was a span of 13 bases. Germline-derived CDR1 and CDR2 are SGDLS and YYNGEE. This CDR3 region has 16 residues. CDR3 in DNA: TGTGCCAGCAGCGTAGCTACAGGGTCCTGGAACACTGAAGCTTTCTTT. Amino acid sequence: CASSVATGSWNTEAFF.

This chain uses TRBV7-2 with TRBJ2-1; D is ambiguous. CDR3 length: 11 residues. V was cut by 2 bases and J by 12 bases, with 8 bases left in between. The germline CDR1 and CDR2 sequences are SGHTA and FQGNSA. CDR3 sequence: CASSLFQGQFF. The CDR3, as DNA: TGTGCCAGCAGCTTATTCCAAGGGCAGTTCTTC. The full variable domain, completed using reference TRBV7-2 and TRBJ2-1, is GAGVSQSPSNKVTEKGKDVELRCDPISGHTALYWYRQSLGQGLEFLIYFQGNSAPDKSGLPSDRFSAERTGGSVSTLTIQRTQQEDSAVYLCASSLFQGQFFGPGTRLTVL.